This is a list of T cell receptor beta chains from one sample in a study of shared clonotypes between healthy human individuals. The repertoire was sequenced with immunoSEQ multiplex PCR; TCRdb's copy has only in-frame clones and lacks some. The data hold some 1.4 million clones, with 96% observed a single time. The sample taken for sequencing was naive CD4+ T cells sorted from blood. Every receptor here comes from a man aged 25 to 40 in good health. The CDR3 runs from the conserved cysteine through the conserved F or W. The D gene is left open where the match is weak. Some rows mark clone size as missing; the rest say once, few, many or name a class of expanded clone.

clone_size: NA; v_call: TRBV6-6; j_call: TRBJ1-2; d_call: NA; cdr3_nt: TGTGCCAGCAGTTACCTCGGACGAGGCTACACCTTC; cdr3_aa: CASSYLGRGYTF
clone_size: once; v_call: TRBV18; j_call: TRBJ1-5; d_call: NA; cdr3_nt: TGTGCCAGCTCACCGTTACAGCTTAATCAGCCCCAGCATTTT; cdr3_aa: CASSPLQLNQPQHF
clone_size: NA; v_call: TRBV9; j_call: TRBJ2-1; d_call: NA; cdr3_nt: TGTGCCAGCAGCGTAGGGGGAAGAACCAACAATGAGCAGTTCTTC; cdr3_aa: CASSVGGRTNNEQFF
clone_size: NA; v_call: TRBV9; j_call: TRBJ1-5; d_call: TRBD1; cdr3_nt: TGTGCCAGCAGCGTAGGGTCAGGGGGCTTTGATGGCAATCAGCCCCAGCATTTT; cdr3_aa: CASSVGSGGFDGNQPQHF
clone_size: NA; v_call: TRBV11-2; j_call: TRBJ2-5; d_call: TRBD2; cdr3_nt: TGTGCCAGCAGCTCCCGGGTAGCGGGGCGTTGGGAGACCCAGTACTTC; cdr3_aa: CASSSRVAGRWETQYF
clone_size: once; v_call: TRBV9; j_call: TRBJ2-3; d_call: TRBD1; cdr3_nt: TGTGCCAGCAGCGTAAGACAGGGGAGCACAGATACGCAGTATTTT; cdr3_aa: CASSVRQGSTDTQYF
clone_size: NA; v_call: TRBV9; j_call: TRBJ2-1; d_call: TRBD2; cdr3_nt: TGTGCCAGCAGCGTAGGCGCCGGGGGGTACAATGAGCAGTTCTTC; cdr3_aa: CASSVGAGGYNEQFF
clone_size: NA; v_call: TRBV6-5; j_call: TRBJ1-2; d_call: NA; cdr3_nt: TGTGCCAGCAGTTGGGGGCCCCGGGGCTACACCTTC; cdr3_aa: CASSWGPRGYTF
clone_size: NA; v_call: TRBV7-6; j_call: TRBJ2-7; d_call: TRBD1; cdr3_nt: TGTGCCAGCAGGGCCCCGGGACAGGGCAGGGAGCAGTACTTC; cdr3_aa: CASRAPGQGREQYF
clone_size: NA; v_call: TRBV7-2; j_call: TRBJ2-3; d_call: NA; cdr3_nt: TGTGCCAGCGGAAACACAGATACGCAGTATTTT; cdr3_aa: CASGNTDTQYF
clone_size: NA; v_call: TRBV27; j_call: TRBJ2-1; d_call: TRBD2; cdr3_nt: TGTGCCAGCAGTTTATTTTTTGGGTCTCCGACTAGCGGGAGGGCCAGCTACAATGAGCAGTTCTTC; cdr3_aa: CASSLFFGSPTSGRASYNEQFF
clone_size: NA; v_call: TRBV9; j_call: TRBJ2-1; d_call: NA; cdr3_nt: TGTGCCAGCAGCGTAGTTGCGGACCTGTACAATGAGCAGTTCTTC; cdr3_aa: CASSVVADLYNEQFF
clone_size: NA; v_call: TRBV7-3; j_call: TRBJ2-1; d_call: TRBD2; cdr3_nt: TGTGCCAGCAGCCCCCGACTAGCGGGTGAGCAGTTCTTC; cdr3_aa: CASSPRLAGEQFF
clone_size: few; v_call: TRBV25-1; j_call: TRBJ1-2; d_call: TRBD1; cdr3_nt: TGTGCCAGCAGTGGGTCAGGGGGCGGGGGCTACACCTTC; cdr3_aa: CASSGSGGGGYTF
clone_size: NA; v_call: TRBV19; j_call: TRBJ2-7; d_call: NA; cdr3_nt: TGTGCCAGTAGTATAGATCCCACCTACGAGCAGTACTTC; cdr3_aa: CASSIDPTYEQYF
clone_size: NA; v_call: TRBV18; j_call: TRBJ2-5; d_call: NA; cdr3_nt: TGTGCCAGCTCACCAAGGGTCCAAGAGACCCAGTACTTC; cdr3_aa: CASSPRVQETQYF